The subject of this entry is one T cell receptor (beta chain). CDR1 is SGHNT, CDR2 YYREEE, per germline (reference sequence). The V gene lost 1 base and the J gene lost 3 bases, with 10 bases spanning the gap. CDR3 length equals 14 residues. The record originates from a study of control samples from healthy donors and cancer patients. Data came from immunoSEQ multiplex PCR; TCRdb stores just in-frame clones and leaves some out. The sample holds more than 95,000 clones, roughly four fifths seen once. The chain couples TRBV5-4 to TRBJ1-2; D possibly corresponds to TRBD1 (5 bases). The sequence was obtained from a woman aged 50 to 60 in good health. The sample comprised blood. The chain's CDR3 is CASSLTGPHYGYTF. The CDR3 DNA is TGTGCCAGCAGCTTGACAGGCCCCCACTATGGCTACACCTTC.